Shown below are 25 T cell receptor beta chains from a single sample sequenced in a study of T cell responses to AZD1222 COVID-19 vaccine. The assay was immunoSEQ multiplex PCR, and TCRdb's table has in-frame clones only and misses some. The repertoire has about 88,000 clones, about 88% of them found once; the top ten carry about 3.9%. Sequencing used peripheral blood, obtained on day 0 of AZD1222 vaccination. The receptors derive from an adult in good health.

The CDR3 sequence is CASSSPGSSYEQYF. The CDR3 DNA sequence: TGTGCCAGCAGCTCGCCGGGGAGCTCCTACGAGCAGTACTTC. The chain employs TRBV11-2 and TRBJ2-7; D is perhaps TRBD2 (5 bases). The germline CDR1 and CDR2 sequences are SGHAT and FQNNGV. The CDR3 contains 14 residues. V shed 4 bases and J shed 0 bases, with 10 bases lying between them.

V and J are TRBV19 and TRBJ1-5; D unclear. With 7 bases removed from V and 0 bases from J, the gap between germline ends came to 19 bases. In germline, CDR1 is LNHDA, CDR2 SQIVND (reference sequence). CDR3 size: 17 residues. CDR3 sequence (DNA): TGTGCCAGTACTACAATCGAGGGTCTGTATAGCAATCAGCCCCAGCATTTT. Residues: CASTTIEGLYSNQPQHF.

The chain couples TRBV29-1 to TRBJ1-1, with TRBD1 as a possible D gene (6 bases). Germline values: CDR1 SQVTM, CDR2 ANQGSEA. The germline V and J ends were trimmed by 3 bases and 2 bases, with 16 bases remaining between them. The CDR3 is 15 amino acids. The CDR3 bases are TGCAGCGTTGAGATGTGGGGGGGGGCCAACACTGAAGCTTTCTTT. It specifies CSVEMWGGANTEAFF.

V is TRBV27 and J is TRBJ1-1, with no clear D. Trimming pared 3 bases from V and 4 bases from J, leaving 12 bases between. The CDR3 length is 14 residues. Germline V gene data show CDR1 as MNHEY and CDR2 as SMNVEV (reference sequence). The CDR3 loop is CASSFAGSGTEAFF. The CDR3 DNA reads TGTGCCAGCAGTTTCGCGGGATCGGGCACTGAAGCTTTCTTT.

This chain connects TRBV5-5 to TRBJ1-1; no reliable D call. The CDR3 extends over 16 amino acids. CDR1 is SGHKS and CDR2 is YYEKEE in the germline V gene (reference sequence). Trimming shortened V by 0 bases and J by 0 bases, and 12 bases separated the two germline ends. The CDR3 is CASSLDIVGLNTEAFF. Written as DNA, the CDR3 is TGTGCCAGCAGCTTGGATATTGTAGGGCTGAACACTGAAGCTTTCTTT.

The V call is TRBV5-1, the J call TRBJ2-7; D possibly corresponds to TRBD1 (6 bases). CDR3 size: 14 residues. The V gene lost 3 bases and the J gene lost 4 bases, with 14 bases spanning the gap. Germline CDR1 and CDR2: SGHRS and YFSETQ. CDR3 coding DNA: TGCGCCAGCAGCTCAGGGGATTTGTGGTACGAGCAGTACTTC. Its protein product is CASSSGDLWYEQYF.

The rearrangement joins TRBV5-1 to TRBJ2-4; 9 bases map to TRBD1. The germline V gene has CDR1 SGHRS and CDR2 YFSETQ. CDR3 length equals 14 residues. With V trimmed by 4 bases and J by 8 bases, 7 bases remained unmatched. The CDR3 sequence is CASSPTTGGDIQYF. For the CDR3, the DNA is TGCGCCAGCAGCCCTACGACAGGGGGAGACATTCAGTACTTC.

This sequence joins TRBV19 and TRBJ1-5; D is unresolved. The V end was cut by 3 bases, the J end by 10 bases, with 16 bases between. Germline-derived CDR1 and CDR2 are LNHDA and SQIVND (reference sequence). The CDR3 loop spans 14 amino acids. CDR3 sequence: CASSISWGISPQHF. The CDR3, as DNA: TGTGCCAGTAGTATCTCATGGGGAATCAGCCCCCAGCATTTT. Using reference TRBV19 and TRBJ1-5 for the parts outside the CDR3, the full variable domain is DGGITQSPKYLFRKEGQNVTLSCEQNLNHDAMYWYRQDPGQGLRLIYYSQIVNDFQKGDIAEGYSVSREKKESFPLTVTSAQKNPTAFYLCASSISWGISPQHFGDGTRLSIL.

The J gene is TRBJ1-5, the V gene TRBV11-2; D call uncertain. Germline V lookup: CDR1 SGHAT, CDR2 FQNNGV. Deletions cut 0 bases from V and 5 bases from J, with 5 bases between. CDR3 length equals 13 residues. CDR3 residues: CASSLERDQPQHF. In DNA, the CDR3 is TGTGCCAGCAGCTTAGAAAGGGATCAGCCCCAGCATTTT.

The chain has TRBV6-5 and TRBJ2-3, with D possibly matching TRBD2 (6 bases). Trimming cost V 6 bases and J 3 bases, with 13 bases left between them. The CDR3 is 14 residues long. In germline, CDR1 is MNHEY, CDR2 SVGAGI. CDR3 bases: TGTGCCAGCAGCTCGGGAGTAATAACAGATACGCAGTATTTT. Translation: CASSSGVITDTQYF.

This clone showed up just a few times. The V call is TRBV5-6, the J call TRBJ2-1; 7 bases match TRBD2. The germline gives CDR1 SGHDT, CDR2 YYEEEE. The CDR3 loop spans 16 amino acids. Trimming at V came to 5 bases and at J to 3 bases, leaving 11 bases not matched to a gene. Here the CDR3 reads CASSPMAGEDYNEQFF. The DNA for the CDR3 is TGTGCCAGCAGTCCCATGGCGGGGGAGGACTACAATGAGCAGTTCTTC.

The genes are TRBV11-3 and TRBJ2-7; D gene unclear. Trimming stripped 0 bases from V and 3 bases from J, with 21 bases between. Per germline, CDR1 SGHNT and CDR2 YENEEA. This CDR3 is built from 18 residues. CDR3 sequence reads: CASSLEVCWRLTIYEQYF. The CDR3 coding sequence is TGTGCCAGCAGCTTAGAAGTATGTTGGCGGCTAACCATCTACGAGCAGTACTTC.

The chain combines TRBV2 with TRBJ2-3, with a weak D call TRBD2 (6 bases). The V and J ends lost 6 bases and 1 base respectively, with 8 bases between them. The CDR3 covers 13 residues. CDR1 is SNHLY and CDR2 is FYNNEI in the germline V gene. The CDR3 sequence: CASRGGGTDTQYF. CDR3 nucleotide sequence: TGTGCCAGCAGGGGCGGGGGCACAGATACGCAGTATTTT.

The rearrangement uses TRBV5-4 and TRBJ1-2, with 11 nucleotides matching TRBD1. Germline V gene data show CDR1 as SGHNT and CDR2 as YYREEE (reference sequence). The CDR3 has 16 residues. V was clipped by 0 bases and J by 3 bases; unmatched bases: 4. The CDR3 nucleotides read TGTGCCAGCAGCTTGGACGGGACAGGGGGAGACTATGGCTACACCTTC. This encodes CASSLDGTGGDYGYTF.

The V call is TRBV3-1 (or the pseudogene TRBV3-2), the J call TRBJ1-2; D is uncertain. Germline V CDR1 and CDR2: LGHDT, YNNKEL (reference sequence). There are 14 residues in the CDR3. Trimming pared 4 bases from V and 7 bases from J, leaving 16 bases between. CDR3 protein: CASSPLTSLAGYTF. In nucleotides, the CDR3 is TGTGCCAGCAGCCCCCTTACCAGCTTGGCTGGCTACACCTTC.

The chain joins TRBV7-3 to TRBJ1-1; D remains unclear. Germline loops: CDR1 SGHTA, CDR2 FQGTGA. Trimming stripped 0 bases from V and 6 bases from J, with 8 bases between. This CDR3 has 13 residues. The CDR3 bases are TGTGCCAGCAGCTTAACAGGGAGTCCTGAAGCTTTCTTT. It yields the protein CASSLTGSPEAFF.

The gene calls are TRBV4-2 and TRBJ1-2; D may be TRBD1 (6 bases). Germline values: CDR1 LGHNA, CDR2 YNFKEQ. The CDR3 extends over 14 amino acids. V was shortened by 8 bases and J by 5 bases, with 18 bases between the two germline ends. CDR3 amino acids: CASGTGGLGYGYTF. CDR3 nucleotides: TGTGCCAGCGGAACGGGGGGGCTTGGATATGGCTACACCTTC.

The V and J genes are TRBV30 and TRBJ1-1; tentatively, D is TRBD1 (6 bases). Germline CDR1 and CDR2: GTSNPN and SVGIG (reference sequence). The V and J ends lost 4 bases and 1 base respectively, with 10 bases between them. The CDR3 length is 13 residues. CDR3 sequence reads: CAWNLQGNTEAFF. The CDR3 nucleotides are TGTGCCTGGAACCTACAGGGGAACACTGAAGCTTTCTTT.

V and J are TRBV11-1 and TRBJ1-1; a weak D match, TRBD1 (5 bases). The V gene lost 0 bases and the J gene lost 11 bases, with 10 bases spanning the gap. Germline V gives CDR1 SGHAT, CDR2 FQDESV (reference sequence). This CDR3 is 12 amino acids long. Here the CDR3 DNA reads TGTGCCAGCAGCTTAGCGGAGGGGTTGGCTTTCTTT. The encoded protein is CASSLAEGLAFF.

V usage is TRBV5-1 and J usage is TRBJ2-7, with 7 bases matching TRBD1. J lost 2 bases, V lost 4 bases, and 9 bases had no gene match. Germline lookup yields CDR1 SGHRS and CDR2 YFSETQ. The CDR3 runs to 15 residues. The CDR3 sequence: CASSPSPGQPYEQYF. As DNA, the CDR3 is TGCGCCAGCAGCCCGTCCCCGGGACAGCCCTACGAGCAGTACTTC.

This clone has only a few counts. The chain uses TRBV10-3 and TRBJ1-1, with 9 bases aligning to TRBD1. The CDR3 covers 18 residues. CDR1 and CDR2 from the germline V gene are ENHRY and SYGVKD. The junction had 17 bases not matched to a gene; V was cut back by 6 bases and J by 3 bases. The chain's CDR3 is CAIRPSGQGRLGDTEAFF. Written as DNA, the CDR3 is TGTGCCATCAGGCCCTCCGGACAGGGGAGATTGGGTGACACTGAAGCTTTCTTT.

This chain joins TRBV9 and TRBJ1-3; 8 positions agree with TRBD1. The germline V gene encodes CDR1 SGDLS and CDR2 YYNGEE. The CDR3 loop spans 14 amino acids. J gave up 4 bases and V 4 bases, and 4 bases lay outside the gene matches. CDR3 DNA sequence: TGTGCCAGCAGCCCCAGGGGGCTCGGAAACACCATATATTTT. It translates to CASSPRGLGNTIYF.

The chain employs TRBV6-5 and TRBJ2-7, with unresolved D. There are 10 residues in the CDR3. CDR1 and CDR2 (germline): MNHEY, SVGAGI. The germline V and J ends were trimmed by 5 bases and 9 bases, with 8 bases remaining between them. Written as DNA, the CDR3 is TGTGCCAGCAGTCAGGAGCGGCAGTACTTC. Protein: CASSQERQYF.

The chain is built from TRBV3-1 (or the pseudogene TRBV3-2) and TRBJ2-5; 10 nucleotides agree with TRBD2. The CDR3 loop spans 13 amino acids. V was pared by 1 base and J by 14 bases, with 7 bases of the junction left unmatched. Germline V gene data show CDR1 as LGHDT and CDR2 as YNNKEL (reference sequence). The CDR3 sequence: CASSQVASGGPYF. CDR3 DNA sequence: TGTGCCAGCAGCCAAGTAGCTAGCGGGGGACCTTACTTC.

The CDR3 loop reads CASSLDRGLEKLFF. DNA of the CDR3: TGTGCCAGCAGCTTGGACAGGGGGCTAGAAAAACTGTTTTTT. V is TRBV7-9 and J is TRBJ1-4, with 11 positions matching TRBD1. The V segment lost 3 bases and the J segment 8 bases; nucleotides outside the gene matches: 2. The CDR3 sequence is 14 residues long. In germline, CDR1 is SEHNR, CDR2 FQNEAQ (reference sequence).